This paragraph covers one T cell receptor beta chain sequence. TCRdb reanalysed the 5' RACE reads using MiXCR and keeps one entry per CDR3 protein. The sample yields about 140,000 distinct CDR3 sequences, 15% to 20% seen once. This record belongs to a study of T-cell memory formation after mild COVID-19. Germline lookup yields CDR1 SGHTA and CDR2 FQGTGA. This CDR3 region has 16 residues. Trimming left V 5 bases short and J 0 bases short, with 14 bases between. The sequence derives from an adult woman who had mild COVID-19 (a few samples of this study predate the infection). Cell type and time point are not known. This chain connects TRBV7-3 to TRBJ1-3; D is undetermined. Sequenced: PBMCs or a T cell subset sorted from them (not recorded which). CDR3 bases: TGTGCCAGCAGCCCCAACCCACAAGGCTCTGGAAACACCATATATTTT. It encodes CASSPNPQGSGNTIYF.